The 2 T cell receptor beta chains presented below share a single source sample, sequenced in a study of PD-1 blockade in classical Hodgkin lymphoma (dated by TCRdb to about 2020). The library was obtained by the immunoSEQ multiplex PCR assay. TCRdb stores this immuneACCESS table with in-frame sequences only. Part of the clones is absent; in the studies checked, under half of the shortfall reflects unresolved V genes, and no reason is known for the rest. Within this sample are over 70,000 clones, with about nine tenths of them counted one time only. The ten largest account for 20% to 25% of the sample. Per the publication, the time point label means: cycle 1 day 1 (C1D1), immediately before nivolumab initiation. Every trial patient had relapsed after autologous stem cell transplantation, and cohorts A, B and C differed in prior brentuximab vedotin exposure. The sequencing used peripheral blood mononuclear cells (PBMCs), collected at baseline. These receptors were obtained from a human donor with classical Hodgkin lymphoma.

This clone was picked up one time. The chain carries TRBV19 and TRBJ2-7; 10 nucleotides line up with TRBD2. The germline gives CDR1 LNHDA, CDR2 SQIVND (reference sequence). The CDR3 totals 14 residues. The V segment lost 5 bases and the J segment 2 bases; nucleotides outside the gene matches: 3. The CDR3 nucleotides read TGTGCCAGTAGTGTACTAGCGGGAACCTACGAGCAGTACTTC. Translated: CASSVLAGTYEQYF.

The CDR3 loop reads CASRQTPPEGYTF. In DNA, the CDR3 is TGCGCCAGCAGACAGACTCCCCCGGAGGGCTACACCTTC. This sequence joins TRBV5-1 and TRBJ1-2, with D hard to call. The CDR3 runs to 13 residues. V gave up 5 bases and J gave up 8 bases, with 16 bases separating them. Germline V gives CDR1 SGHRS, CDR2 YFSETQ.